The 8 T cell receptor beta chains below all came from one sample that was sequenced in a study of T cells after yellow fever vaccination. TCRdb itself ran the 5' RACE reads through MiXCR, one entry per CDR3 protein. The sample lists under 400,000 distinct CDR3 sequences; 9.5% to 15% were seen once. The source material was CD4+ T cells sorted from PBMCs, sampled 15 days after the yellow fever booster vaccination. The source of these receptors is a man between 18 and 35 years old who received the YFV17D yellow fever vaccine.

This clonotype was counted only a few times. The chain is built from TRBV7-9 and TRBJ2-3; tentative D call: TRBD2 (6 bases). Germline CDR1 and CDR2: SEHNR and FQNEAQ (reference sequence). V was shortened by 6 bases and J by 5 bases, with 21 bases between the two germline ends. The CDR3 totals 16 residues. CDR3 bases: TGTGCCAGCAGTTTTGGATGGGGCGGGAAAGTAGATACGCAGTATTTT. Translated: CASSFGWGGKVDTQYF.

This clonotype was found a few times. The genes are TRBV12-3 or TRBV12-4 and TRBJ2-5, with D tentatively TRBD1 (6 bases). The V and J ends lost 6 bases and 4 bases respectively, with 9 bases between them. CDR3 length: 12 amino acids. This CDR3 is CASRGDTETQYF. CDR3 nucleotides: TGTGCCAGCAGGGGGGACACAGAGACCCAGTACTTC.

This chain links TRBV10-3 with TRBJ1-2; no definite D call. The V gene's germline CDR1 is ENHRY and CDR2 SYGVKD. The CDR3 has 16 residues. The V gene lost 5 bases and the J gene lost 2 bases, with 18 bases spanning the gap. The CDR3 protein is CAISTFRGRENYGYTF. The CDR3 DNA reads as TGTGCCATCAGTACTTTCCGTGGACGGGAAAACTATGGCTACACCTTC.

There are a few counts of this clonotype. The V gene is TRBV5-7, the J gene TRBJ2-2; D not certain. TRBV5-7 counts as an open reading frame of uncertain function. Deletions cut 0 bases from V and 1 base from J, with 13 bases between. The CDR3 is made up of 17 amino acids. The CDR3 DNA follows: TGTGCCAGCAGCTTGGGATTCCCGGCCCAGAACACCGGGGAGCTGTTTTTT. As protein: CASSLGFPAQNTGELFF.

This clonotype was seen a few times. V is TRBV20-1 and J is TRBJ1-2, with D perhaps TRBD1 (6 bases). Trimming took off 6 bases at V and 4 bases at J, with 9 bases between the two ends. The CDR3 has 11 residues. Germline-derived CDR1 and CDR2 are DFQATT and SNEGSKA (reference sequence). CDR3: CSARTVYGYTF. The CDR3 DNA follows: TGCAGTGCCAGGACAGTCTATGGCTACACCTTC.

V gene TRBV7-2 combines with J gene TRBJ2-1; no reliable D call. Trimming pared 5 bases from V and 14 bases from J, leaving 13 bases between. Germline V gene lookup returns CDR1 SGHTA and CDR2 FQGNSA. This CDR3 comprises 11 residues. This CDR3 is CASSIRLGEFF. The CDR3 DNA follows: TGTGCCAGCAGCATCCGGTTGGGTGAGTTCTTC.

Remarks on this clonotype: One end of the junction varies from germline; a read error may be responsible. The rearrangement uses TRBV10-3 and TRBJ1-1; tentatively, D is TRBD1 (6 bases). This CDR3 region has 14 residues. The germline CDR1 and CDR2 sequences are ENHRY and SYGVKD. The CDR3 coding sequence is TGTGCCATCAGTGTTAGACAGGCTTCAACTGAGGCTTTCTTT. Translation gives CAISVRQASTEAFF.

Points on this clonotype: The limits of the CDR3 on the DNA are not certain, so only TCRdb's listed CDR3 is given. The rearrangement links TRBV12-3 or TRBV12-4 to TRBJ1-2; the table's D call of TRBD1 was not tested on the DNA. 14 amino acids form the CDR3, both terminal residues included. The CDR3 sequence: CASSSSTGGHGYTF.